This TCR beta chain was profiled in a study of blood T cell repertoires in COVID-19. Study context: The United States, Italy and Spain were the sources of the acute and convalescent COVID-19 samples. PBMCs, B-cell-depleted T cells, or T cells were the source of the cDNA or gDNA that made up the material.

Germline assignment: CDR1 SQVTM and CDR2 ANQGSEA. With 1 base removed from V and 5 bases from J, the gap between germline ends came to 13 bases. The CDR3 contains 14 residues. In the source study's methods: The authors estimated nucleated cell counts from reference gene primer amplification. TCRdb's copy holds only in-frame clones and misses some; the assay was immunoSEQ multiplex PCR. D and trimming come from the DNA, and the V and J calls and clone size come from that table. The sample has 150,000 to 200,000 clones; 87% are singletons. This clonotype was sampled from a man between 18 and 35 years old with active or convalescent COVID-19. The specimen sequenced was peripheral blood. This chain links TRBV29-1 with TRBJ2-3; TRBD2 might be the D (7 bases). The CDR3 DNA follows: TGCAGCGTTGAAGCGGGGGGCCTGGGAGATACGCAGTATTTT. Amino acids: CSVEAGGLGDTQYF.